This TCR beta chain was captured in a study of tumor-infiltrating lymphocytes in oesophageal squamous cell carcinoma (dated by TCRdb to about 2016). The germline V gene specifies SGHTA as CDR1 and FQGNSA as CDR2. Measured from the cysteine to the phenylalanine, the CDR3 is 16 residues long. The read is trimmed to its CDR3 DNA, 48 bases read in frame from base 1. The junction shows trimming of 3 bases on V and 3 bases on J, and the gene matches do not reach 8 bases of it. Library construction relied on PCR. These reads were obtained on an Illumina HiSeq 2000. Using fastp at Q25 and MiXCR, TCRdb reprocessed the public reads and kept productive beta chains. Rows with a matching CDR3 protein are joined into one entry that keeps the most common DNA and genes. The sample includes approximately 18,000 distinct CDR3 sequences, with under 40% observed a single time. Roughly 7% of the sample belongs to the ten largest clones.

This clonotype was observed a handful of times. It has no known antigen specificity. There are no base qualities to consult, and no much larger clone falls within one base. Sequenced sample: blood. The chain is encoded by TRBV7-2 joined to TRBJ2-3, with 8 junctional bases fitting TRBD2. The origin of this receptor is a male donor with esophageal squamous cell carcinoma. The nucleotide sequence is TGTGCCAGCAGCTTCGTAGCGGGGAGCTGGACAGATACGCAGTATTTT. Translated, it gives CASSFVAGSWTDTQYF.